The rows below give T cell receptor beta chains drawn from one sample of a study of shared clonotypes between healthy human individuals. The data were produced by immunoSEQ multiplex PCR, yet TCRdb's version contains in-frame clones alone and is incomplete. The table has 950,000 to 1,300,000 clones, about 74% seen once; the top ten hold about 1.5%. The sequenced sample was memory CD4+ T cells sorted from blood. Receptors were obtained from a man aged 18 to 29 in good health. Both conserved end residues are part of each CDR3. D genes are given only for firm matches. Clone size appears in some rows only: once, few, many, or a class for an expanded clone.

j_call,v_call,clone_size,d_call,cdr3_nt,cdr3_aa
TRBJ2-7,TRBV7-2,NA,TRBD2,TGTGCCAGCAGCTTAGAAACCGGGACTAGGGGTCGCGAGCAGTACTTC,CASSLETGTRGREQYF
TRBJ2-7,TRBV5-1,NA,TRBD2,TGCGCCAGCAGCTTGCAAACTAGCGGGAACGAGCAGTACTTC,CASSLQTSGNEQYF
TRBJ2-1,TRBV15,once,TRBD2,TGTGCCACCAGCAGAGCTAGCGGGTCCTACAATGAGCAGTTCTTC,CATSRASGSYNEQFF
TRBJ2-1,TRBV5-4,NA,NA,TGTGCCAGCAGCCGTTGGGACGGTGCCTACAATGAGCAGTTCTTC,CASSRWDGAYNEQFF
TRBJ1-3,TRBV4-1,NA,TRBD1,TGCGCCAGCAGAGATACAGGGGTAGGAGGAAACACCATATATTTT,CASRDTGVGGNTIYF
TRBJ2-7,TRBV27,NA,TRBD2,TGTGCCAGCAGTTTAGCGGGAGTTTGGTTGGAACACGAGCAGTACTTC,CASSLAGVWLEHEQYF
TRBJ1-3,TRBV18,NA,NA,TGTGCCAGCTCCCCCTCGACCTCTGGAAACACCATATATTTT,CASSPSTSGNTIYF
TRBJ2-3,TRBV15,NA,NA,TGTGCCACCAGCAGAGGGTTGGAGGGAAGCACAGATACGCAGTATTTT,CATSRGLEGSTDTQYF
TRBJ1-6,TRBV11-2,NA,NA,TGTGCCAGCAGCTTAGGGACGGTTAATAATTCACCCCTCCACTTT,CASSLGTVNNSPLHF
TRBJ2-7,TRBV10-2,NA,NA,TGCGCCAGCGTCCCCGGGCCGGGGAACGAGCAGTACTTC,CASVPGPGNEQYF